Presented here are 3 T cell receptor beta chains from one specimen sequenced in a study of post-analysis software for immune sequencing data. Study observations and caveats: When patients were compared with controls, 4 or 5 TRBV segments were more frequent, TRBV5-6, TRBV5-1 and TRBV20-1 among them.

The TCR beta cDNA libraries contained unique molecular identifiers. Each CDR3 protein is one row after TCRdb ran MiXCR on the PCR reads. In the table there are about 570,000 distinct CDR3 sequences, roughly 34% of which are singletons. These TCRs' antigens remain unknown. The sequenced material came from blood. The source of these receptors is a girl under 18 with multiple sclerosis.

With respect to this clonotype: Germline is not matched at one junction end, which may reflect a read error. The chain combines TRBV6-1 with TRBJ1-2, with D perhaps matching TRBD1 (6 bases). The CDR3 length is 13 residues. Germline-derived CDR1 and CDR2 are MNHNS and SASEGT. As DNA, the CDR3 is TGTGCCAGCGGTGATCGCGGGGGCGATGGCTACACCTTC. This encodes CASGDRGGDGYTF.

This chain joins TRBV5-1 and TRBJ2-5; D possibly corresponds to TRBD1 (6 bases). Germline loops: CDR1 SGHRS, CDR2 YFSETQ. Between the trimmed V and J ends, which lost 5 bases and 11 bases, there was a span of 16 bases. The CDR3 consists of 12 residues. CDR3: CASRTNRDEQYF. Written as DNA, the CDR3 is TGCGCCAGCAGAACCAACAGGGATGAGCAGTACTTC.

CDR3 nucleotides: TGTGCCAGCAGCTTAGACGCAGGGCGTGAAGCTTTCTTT. Its protein product is CASSLDAGREAFF. The chain combines TRBV7-9 with TRBJ1-1; TRBD1 is a possible D gene (5 bases). The germline V gene has CDR1 SEHNR and CDR2 FQNEAQ (reference sequence). This CDR3 is built from 13 residues. V lost 1 base and J lost 7, with 10 bases in between.